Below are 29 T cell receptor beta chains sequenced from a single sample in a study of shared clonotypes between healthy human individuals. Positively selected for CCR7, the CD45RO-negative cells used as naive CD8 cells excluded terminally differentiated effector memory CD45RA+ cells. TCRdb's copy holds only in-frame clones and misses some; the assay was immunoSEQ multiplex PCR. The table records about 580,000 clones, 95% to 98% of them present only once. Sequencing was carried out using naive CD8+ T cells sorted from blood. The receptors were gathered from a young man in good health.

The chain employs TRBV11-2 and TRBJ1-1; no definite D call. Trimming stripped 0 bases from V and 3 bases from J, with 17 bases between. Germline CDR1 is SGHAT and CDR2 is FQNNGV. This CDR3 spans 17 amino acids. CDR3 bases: TGTGCCAGCAGCTTAGACCCCCACCGAGCCACCGACACTGAAGCTTTCTTT. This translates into CASSLDPHRATDTEAFF.

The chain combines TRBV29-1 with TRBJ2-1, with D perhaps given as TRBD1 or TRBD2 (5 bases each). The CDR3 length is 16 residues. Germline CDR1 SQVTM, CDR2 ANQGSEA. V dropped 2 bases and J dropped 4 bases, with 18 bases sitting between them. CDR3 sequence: CSVEREPGADYNEQFF. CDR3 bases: TGCAGCGTTGAAAGGGAGCCCGGGGCGGATTACAATGAGCAGTTCTTC.

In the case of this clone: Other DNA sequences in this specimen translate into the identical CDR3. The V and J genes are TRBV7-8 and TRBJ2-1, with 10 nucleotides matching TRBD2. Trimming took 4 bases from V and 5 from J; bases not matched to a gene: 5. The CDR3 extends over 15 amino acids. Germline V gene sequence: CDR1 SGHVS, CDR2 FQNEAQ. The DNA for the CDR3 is TGTGCCAGCAGCTCGAGCGGGAGGGCAGACAATGAGCAGTTCTTC. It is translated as CASSSSGRADNEQFF.

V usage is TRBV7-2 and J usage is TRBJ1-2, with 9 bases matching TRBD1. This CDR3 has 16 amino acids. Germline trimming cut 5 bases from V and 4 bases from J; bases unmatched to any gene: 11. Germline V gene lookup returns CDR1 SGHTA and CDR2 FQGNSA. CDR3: CASSLQPGQGSYGYTF. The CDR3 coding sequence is TGTGCCAGCAGCCTCCAACCGGGACAGGGTTCCTATGGCTACACCTTC. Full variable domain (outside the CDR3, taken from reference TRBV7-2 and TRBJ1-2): GAGVSQSPSNKVTEKGKDVELRCDPISGHTALYWYRQSLGQGLEFLIYFQGNSAPDKSGLPSDRFSAERTGGSVSTLTIQRTQQEDSAVYLCASSLQPGQGSYGYTFGSGTRLTVV.

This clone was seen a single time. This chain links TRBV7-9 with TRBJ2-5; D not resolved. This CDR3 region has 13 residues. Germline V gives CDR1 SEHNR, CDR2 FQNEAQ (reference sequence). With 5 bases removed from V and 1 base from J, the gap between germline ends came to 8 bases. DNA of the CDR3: TGTGCCAGCAGCCCCCGGCTCCAAGAGACCCAGTACTTC. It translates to CASSPRLQETQYF.

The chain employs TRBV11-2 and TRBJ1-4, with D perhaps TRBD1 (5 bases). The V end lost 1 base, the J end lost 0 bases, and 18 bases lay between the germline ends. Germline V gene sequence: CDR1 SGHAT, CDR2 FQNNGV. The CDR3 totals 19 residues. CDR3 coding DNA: TGTGCCAGCAGCTTAGGCCGGGACTTTCCCGCCCCAACTAATGAAAAACTGTTTTTT. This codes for CASSLGRDFPAPTNEKLFF. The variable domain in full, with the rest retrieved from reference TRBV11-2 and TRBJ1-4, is EAGVAQSPRYKIIEKRQSVAFWCNPISGHATLYWYQQILGQGPKLLIQFQNNGVVDDSQLPKDRFSAERLKGVDSTLKIQPAKLEDSAVYLCASSLGRDFPAPTNEKLFFGSGTQLSVL.

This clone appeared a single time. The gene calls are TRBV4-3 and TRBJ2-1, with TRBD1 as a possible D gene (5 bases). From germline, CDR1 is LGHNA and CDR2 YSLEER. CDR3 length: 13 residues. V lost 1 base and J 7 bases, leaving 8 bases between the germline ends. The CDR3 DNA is TGCGCCAGCAGCCAAGCATCAGGGAATGAGCAGTTCTTC. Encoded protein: CASSQASGNEQFF.

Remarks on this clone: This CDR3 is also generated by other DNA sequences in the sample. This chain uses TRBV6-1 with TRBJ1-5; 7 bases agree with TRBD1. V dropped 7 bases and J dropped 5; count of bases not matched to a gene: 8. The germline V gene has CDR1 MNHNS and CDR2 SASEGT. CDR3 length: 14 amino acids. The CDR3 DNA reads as TGTGCCAGCACTGAGACAGGGTGGGATCAGCCCCAGCATTTT. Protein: CASTETGWDQPQHF.

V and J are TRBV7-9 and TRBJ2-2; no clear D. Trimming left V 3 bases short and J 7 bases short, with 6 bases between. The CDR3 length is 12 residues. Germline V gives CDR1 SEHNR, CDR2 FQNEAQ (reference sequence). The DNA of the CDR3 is TGTGCCAGCAGCTTCAGCTACGGGGAGCTGTTTTTT. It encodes CASSFSYGELFF.

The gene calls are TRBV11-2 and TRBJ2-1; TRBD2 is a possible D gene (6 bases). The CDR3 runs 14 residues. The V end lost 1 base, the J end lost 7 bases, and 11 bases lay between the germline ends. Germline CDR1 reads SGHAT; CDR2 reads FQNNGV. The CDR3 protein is CASSLGGGRNEQFF. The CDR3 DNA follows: TGTGCCAGCAGCTTAGGCGGAGGGCGAAATGAGCAGTTCTTC.

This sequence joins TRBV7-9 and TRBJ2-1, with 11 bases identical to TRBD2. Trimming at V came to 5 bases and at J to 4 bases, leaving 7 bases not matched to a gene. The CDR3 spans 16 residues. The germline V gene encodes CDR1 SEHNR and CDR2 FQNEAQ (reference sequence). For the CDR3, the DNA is TGTGCCAGCAGCCCCATTAGCGGGAGGGATTACAATGAGCAGTTCTTC. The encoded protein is CASSPISGRDYNEQFF.

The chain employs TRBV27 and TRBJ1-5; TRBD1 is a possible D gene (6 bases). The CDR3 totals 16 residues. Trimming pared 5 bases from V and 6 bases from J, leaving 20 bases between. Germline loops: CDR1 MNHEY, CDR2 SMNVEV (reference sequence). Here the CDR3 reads CASSPIPGVGTQPQHF. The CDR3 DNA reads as TGTGCCAGCAGTCCCATCCCAGGGGTAGGGACTCAGCCCCAGCATTTT.

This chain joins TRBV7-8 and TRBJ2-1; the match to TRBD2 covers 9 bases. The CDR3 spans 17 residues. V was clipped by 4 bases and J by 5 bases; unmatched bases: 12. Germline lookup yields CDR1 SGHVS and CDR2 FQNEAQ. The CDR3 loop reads CASSSPRGVAGDNEQFF. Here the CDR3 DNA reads TGTGCCAGCAGCTCCCCCAGGGGGGTAGCGGGGGACAATGAGCAGTTCTTC.

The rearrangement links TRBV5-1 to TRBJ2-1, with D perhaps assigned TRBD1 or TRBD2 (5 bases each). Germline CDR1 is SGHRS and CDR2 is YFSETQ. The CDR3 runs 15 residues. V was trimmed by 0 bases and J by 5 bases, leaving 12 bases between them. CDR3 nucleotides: TGCGCCAGCAGCTTGGCCGGGGCCACCAACAATGAGCAGTTCTTC. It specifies CASSLAGATNNEQFF. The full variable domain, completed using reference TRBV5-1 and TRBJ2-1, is KAGVTQTPRYLIKTRGQQVTLSCSPISGHRSVSWYQQTPGQGLQFLFEYFSETQRNKGNFPGRFSGRQFSNSRSEMNVSTLELGDSALYLCASSLAGATNNEQFFGPGTRLTVL.

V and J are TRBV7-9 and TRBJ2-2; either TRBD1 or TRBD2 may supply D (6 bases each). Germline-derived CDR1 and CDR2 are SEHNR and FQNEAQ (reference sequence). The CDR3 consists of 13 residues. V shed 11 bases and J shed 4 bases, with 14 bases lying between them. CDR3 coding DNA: TGTGCCGAGGGGGGCCCCTCCACCGGGGAGCTGTTTTTT. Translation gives CAEGGPSTGELFF.

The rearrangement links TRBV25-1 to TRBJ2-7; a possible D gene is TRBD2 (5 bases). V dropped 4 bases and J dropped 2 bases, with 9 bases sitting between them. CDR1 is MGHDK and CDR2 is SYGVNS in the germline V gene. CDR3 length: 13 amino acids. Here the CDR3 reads CASSAGLTYEQYF. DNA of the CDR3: TGTGCCAGCAGTGCCGGACTCACCTACGAGCAGTACTTC.

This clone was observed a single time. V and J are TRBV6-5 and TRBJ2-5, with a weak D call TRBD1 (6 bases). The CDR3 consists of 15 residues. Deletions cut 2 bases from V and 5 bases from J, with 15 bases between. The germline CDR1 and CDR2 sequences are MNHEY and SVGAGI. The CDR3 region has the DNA TGTGCCAGCAGTTACGGGGCAGGGGCATGGGAGACCCAGTACTTC. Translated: CASSYGAGAWETQYF.

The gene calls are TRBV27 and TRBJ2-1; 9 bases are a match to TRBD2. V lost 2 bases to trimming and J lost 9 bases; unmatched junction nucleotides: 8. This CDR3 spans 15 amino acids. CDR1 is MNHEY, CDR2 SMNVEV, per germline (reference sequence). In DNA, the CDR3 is TGTGCCAGCAGTTTAAGCGGCGGGAGGGCCCCTGAGCAGTTCTTC. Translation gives CASSLSGGRAPEQFF.

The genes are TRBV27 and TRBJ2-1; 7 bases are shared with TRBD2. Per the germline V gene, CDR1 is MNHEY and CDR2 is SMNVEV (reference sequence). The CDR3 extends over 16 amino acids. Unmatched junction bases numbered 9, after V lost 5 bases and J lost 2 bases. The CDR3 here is CASSPISGSTYNEQFF. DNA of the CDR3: TGTGCCAGCAGTCCTATTAGCGGGTCGACCTACAATGAGCAGTTCTTC.

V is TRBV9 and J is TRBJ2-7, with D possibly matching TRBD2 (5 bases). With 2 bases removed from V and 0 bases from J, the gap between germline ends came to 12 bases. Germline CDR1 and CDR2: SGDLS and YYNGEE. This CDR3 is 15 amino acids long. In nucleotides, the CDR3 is TGTGCCAGCAGCGTTGGTAGTCGGGGCTCCTACGAGCAGTACTTC. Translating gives CASSVGSRGSYEQYF.

CDR3 DNA sequence: TGTGCCAGCAGCTTATCAGGGGGCGAGCAGTACTTC. Amino acid sequence: CASSLSGGEQYF. The V and J genes are TRBV7-9 and TRBJ2-7; 7 bases match TRBD1. Germline V lookup: CDR1 SEHNR, CDR2 FQNEAQ (reference sequence). The CDR3 loop spans 12 amino acids. With 2 bases clipped from V and 6 bases from J, the junction kept 1 base outside the gene matches.

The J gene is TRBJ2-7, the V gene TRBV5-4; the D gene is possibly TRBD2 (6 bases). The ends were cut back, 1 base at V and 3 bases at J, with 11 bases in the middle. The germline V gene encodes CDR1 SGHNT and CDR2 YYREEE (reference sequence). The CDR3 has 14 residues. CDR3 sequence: CASSLWDSNYEQYF. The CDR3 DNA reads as TGTGCCAGCAGCTTGTGGGACTCAAACTACGAGCAGTACTTC.

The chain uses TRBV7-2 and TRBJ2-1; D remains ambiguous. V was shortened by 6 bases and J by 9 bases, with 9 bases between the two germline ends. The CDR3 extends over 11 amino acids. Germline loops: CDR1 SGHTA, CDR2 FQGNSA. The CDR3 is CASSLSAEQFF. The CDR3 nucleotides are TGTGCCAGCAGTCTTAGTGCTGAGCAGTTCTTC.

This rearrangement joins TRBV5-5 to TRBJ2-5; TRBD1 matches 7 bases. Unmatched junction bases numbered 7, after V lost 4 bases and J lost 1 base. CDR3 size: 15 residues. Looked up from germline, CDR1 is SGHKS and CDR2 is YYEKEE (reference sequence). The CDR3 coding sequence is TGTGCCAGCAGCGGCTGGGACAGTAGCCAAGAGACCCAGTACTTC. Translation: CASSGWDSSQETQYF.

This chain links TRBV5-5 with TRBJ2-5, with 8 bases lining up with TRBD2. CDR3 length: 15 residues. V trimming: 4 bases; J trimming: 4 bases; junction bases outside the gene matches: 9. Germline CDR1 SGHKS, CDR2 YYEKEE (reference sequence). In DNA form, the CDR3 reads TGTGCCAGCAGCCCTACTCTAGCGGGCGGAGAGACCCAGTACTTC. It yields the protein CASSPTLAGGETQYF.

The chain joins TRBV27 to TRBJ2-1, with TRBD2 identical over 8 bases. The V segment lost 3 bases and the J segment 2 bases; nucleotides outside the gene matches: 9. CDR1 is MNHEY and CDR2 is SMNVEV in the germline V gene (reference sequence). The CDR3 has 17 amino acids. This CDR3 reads CASSFMAGGWAYNEQFF. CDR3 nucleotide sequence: TGTGCCAGCAGTTTCATGGCGGGAGGATGGGCCTACAATGAGCAGTTCTTC.

The CDR3 DNA reads TGTGCCAGCAGTTACTCAGGGCAGAATCAGCCCCAGCATTTT. Protein: CASSYSGQNQPQHF. The V and J genes are TRBV6-5 and TRBJ1-5; no firm D call. Trimming removed 0 bases at V and 4 bases at J, with 7 bases between. CDR1 is MNHEY and CDR2 is SVGAGI in the germline V gene. This CDR3 is 14 amino acids long.

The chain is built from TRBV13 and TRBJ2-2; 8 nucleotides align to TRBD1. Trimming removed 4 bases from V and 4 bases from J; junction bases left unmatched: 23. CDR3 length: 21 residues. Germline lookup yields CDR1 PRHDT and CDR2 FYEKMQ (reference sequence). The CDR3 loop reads CASSSAGITTDRQGRTGELFF. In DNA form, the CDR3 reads TGTGCCAGCAGCTCCGCAGGAATCACTACGGATCGACAGGGGCGCACCGGGGAGCTGTTTTTT.

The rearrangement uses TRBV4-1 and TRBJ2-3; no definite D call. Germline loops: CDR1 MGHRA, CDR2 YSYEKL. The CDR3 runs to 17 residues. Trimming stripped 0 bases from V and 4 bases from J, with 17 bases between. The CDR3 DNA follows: TGCGCCAGCAGCCAAGATCTCCTTGGCACGGTTTCAGATACGCAGTATTTT. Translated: CASSQDLLGTVSDTQYF.